This T cell receptor beta chain was sequenced for a study of STAT5B mutations in CD4+ large granular lymphocyte leukemia. Note on this clone: Its antigen is still unknown.

Produced via immunoSEQ multiplex PCR; TCRdb's table is partial and in-frame only. The sample comprises about 48,000 clones, roughly two thirds of which are singletons, and less than 2% rests with the top ten. The study's findings and limits: Data were not HLA-matched across samples. Top patient clones used TRBV06 genes more often: 8/27 versus 2/35 in controls.

The V and J ends lost 5 bases and 2 bases respectively, with 10 bases between them. Looked up from germline, CDR1 is SGHTA and CDR2 is FQGTGA. The CDR3 contains 14 residues. Controls came from buffy coats of healthy blood donors. What was sequenced was CD4+ T cells from blood buffy coats. The chain employs TRBV7-3 and TRBJ2-1; D may match TRBD1 or TRBD2 (6 bases each). This TCR was recovered from a human donor in good health. CDR3 nucleotide sequence: TGTGCCAGCAGCGAGGGGGGTGCCTACAATGAGCAGTTCTTC. This encodes CASSEGGAYNEQFF.